What follows are 5 T cell receptor beta chains derived from one specimen sequenced in a study of identical twins. In TCRdb, the 5' RACE reads were re-called with MiXCR into one record per CDR3 protein. The sample carries roughly 1.6 million distinct CDR3 sequences, roughly a third recorded once. Source material: cord blood. These receptors originate from a newborn girl in good health.

The V gene is TRBV19, the J gene TRBJ1-2; TRBD1 agrees at 8 bases. Germline CDR1 and CDR2: LNHDA and SQIVND (reference sequence). The ends lost 8 bases at V and 4 bases at J; junction bases unmatched: 9. There are 14 residues in the CDR3. The DNA for the CDR3 is TGTGCCAGTTTTGGGCGACAGGGGATCTATGGCTACACCTTC. It encodes CASFGRQGIYGYTF.

The V call is TRBV25-1, the J call TRBJ1-2, with 8 bases that match TRBD1. The trim removed 5 bases at V and 6 bases at J, leaving 11 bases unmatched. Per the germline V gene, CDR1 is MGHDK and CDR2 is SYGVNS. CDR3 length equals 15 residues. The CDR3 is CASSPRAGGAHGYTF. Written as DNA, the CDR3 is TGTGCCAGCAGTCCCCGGGCAGGGGGCGCCCATGGCTACACCTTC.

The CDR3 DNA follows: TGTGCCAGCAACCGAGCCGGGTCCTCCTACGAGCAGTACTTC. This encodes CASNRAGSSYEQYF. V is TRBV27 and J is TRBJ2-7; D not certain. V gave up 7 bases and J gave up 0 bases, with 13 bases separating them. There are 14 residues in the CDR3. Per the germline V gene, CDR1 is MNHEY and CDR2 is SMNVEV (reference sequence).

The V gene is TRBV28, the J gene TRBJ2-5, with 13 bases that match TRBD2. The J call is uncertain, as TRBJ2-7 better fits the DNA end. This CDR3 spans 16 amino acids. Germline-derived CDR1 and CDR2 are MDHEN and SYDVKM. CDR3 DNA sequence: TGTGCCAGCAGTCCACTAGCGGGAGGGCCGGGCTACGAGCAGTACTTC. Protein product: CASSPLAGGPGYEQYF.

The V call is TRBV2, the J call TRBJ2-5; TRBD2 matches at 8 bases. The length of the CDR3 is 13 residues. J gave up 4 bases and V 11 bases, and 9 bases lay outside the gene matches. Germline CDR1 is SNHLY and CDR2 is FYNNEI. CDR3: CAGKTSVLETQYF. CDR3 sequence (DNA): TGTGCCGGGAAGACTAGCGTCTTAGAGACCCAGTACTTC.